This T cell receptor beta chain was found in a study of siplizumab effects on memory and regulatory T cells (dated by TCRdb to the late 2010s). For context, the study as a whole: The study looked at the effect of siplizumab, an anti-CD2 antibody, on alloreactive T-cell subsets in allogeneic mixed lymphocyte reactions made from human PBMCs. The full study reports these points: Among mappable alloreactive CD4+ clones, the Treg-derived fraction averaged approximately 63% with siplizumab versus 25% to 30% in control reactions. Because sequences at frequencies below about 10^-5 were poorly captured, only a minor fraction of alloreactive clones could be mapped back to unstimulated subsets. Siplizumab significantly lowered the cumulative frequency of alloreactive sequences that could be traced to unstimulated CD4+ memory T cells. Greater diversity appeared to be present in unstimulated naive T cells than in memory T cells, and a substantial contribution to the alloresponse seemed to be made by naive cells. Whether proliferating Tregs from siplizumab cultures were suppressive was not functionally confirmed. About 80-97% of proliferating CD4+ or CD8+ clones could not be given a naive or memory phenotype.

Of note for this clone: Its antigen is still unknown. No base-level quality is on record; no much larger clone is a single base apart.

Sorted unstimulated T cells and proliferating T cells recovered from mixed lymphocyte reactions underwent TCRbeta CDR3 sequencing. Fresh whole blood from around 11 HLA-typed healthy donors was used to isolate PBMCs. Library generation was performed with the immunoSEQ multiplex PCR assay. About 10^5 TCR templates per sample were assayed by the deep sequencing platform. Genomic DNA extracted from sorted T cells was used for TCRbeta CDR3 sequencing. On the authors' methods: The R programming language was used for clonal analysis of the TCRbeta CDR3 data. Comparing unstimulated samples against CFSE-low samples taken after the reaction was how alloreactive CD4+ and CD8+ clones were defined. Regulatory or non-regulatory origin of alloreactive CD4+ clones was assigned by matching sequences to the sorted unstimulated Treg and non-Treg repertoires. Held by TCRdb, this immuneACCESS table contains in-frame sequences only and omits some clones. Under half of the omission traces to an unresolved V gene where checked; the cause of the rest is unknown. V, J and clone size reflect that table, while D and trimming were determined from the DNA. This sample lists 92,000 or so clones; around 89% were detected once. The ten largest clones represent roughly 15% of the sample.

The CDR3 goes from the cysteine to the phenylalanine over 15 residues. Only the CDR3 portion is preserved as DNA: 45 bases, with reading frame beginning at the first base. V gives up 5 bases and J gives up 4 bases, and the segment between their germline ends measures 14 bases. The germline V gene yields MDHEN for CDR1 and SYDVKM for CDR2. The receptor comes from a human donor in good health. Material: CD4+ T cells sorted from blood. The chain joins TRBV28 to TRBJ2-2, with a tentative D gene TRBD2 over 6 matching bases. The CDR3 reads CASSGGYGATGELFF. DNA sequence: TGTGCCAGCAGTGGAGGGTATGGCGCCACCGGGGAGCTGTTTTTT. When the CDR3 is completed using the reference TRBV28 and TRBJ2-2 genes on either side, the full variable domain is DVKVTQSSRYLVKRTGEKVFLECVQDMDHENMFWYRQDPGLGLRLIYFSYDVKMKEKGDIPEGYSVSREKKERFSLILESASTNQTSMYLCASSGGYGATGELFFGEGSRLTVL.